These 22 T cell receptor beta chains share one sample of origin, sequenced in a study of spatial heterogeneity in lung cancer (dated by TCRdb to the late 2010s). The sample's time point, from its label and the paper: sample taken at primary tumor resection. Receptors were amplified or captured by 5' RACE. Sequencer: NextSeq 500. TCRdb reran the public reads through fastp at Q25 and MiXCR, keeping productive beta chains. CDR3 protein sequences are deduplicated, and each keeps its most common genes and DNA. In this sample's table one finds over 60 distinct CDR3 sequences. The specimen was normal lung tissue next to the tumor, collected at surgery. The receptor source for this set is a female donor with early-stage non-small cell lung cancer.

This clonotype counts as hyperexpanded. Because the library targeted alpha chains, this beta chain is an off-target read whose size means little. The chain couples TRBV9 to TRBJ2-7, with 8 positions matching TRBD1. V dropped 3 bases and J dropped 3; count of bases not matched to a gene: 8. The CDR3 covers 15 residues. In germline, CDR1 is SGDLS, CDR2 YYNGEE. This chain's CDR3 is CASSEAGTGVYEQYF. The CDR3, as DNA: TGTGCCAGCAGCGAAGCCGGGACAGGAGTCTACGAGCAGTACTTC.

In its sample, this clonotype was seen a few times. The library was designed around alpha chains, so this beta chain is a stray read whose abundance carries little weight. The chain uses TRBV15 and TRBJ2-5; D is undetermined. The CDR3 runs 11 residues. Looked up from germline, CDR1 is LNHNV and CDR2 is YYDKDF (reference sequence). Trimming left V 5 bases short and J 7 bases short, with 8 bases between. Here the CDR3 DNA reads TGTGCCACCAGCCAGCGAGGGACCCAGTACTTC. Translating it yields CATSQRGTQYF. Full variable domain (rest looked up from reference TRBV15 and TRBJ2-5): DAMVIQNPRYQVTQFGKPVTLSCSQTLNHNVMYWYQQKSSQAPKLLFHYYDKDFNNEADTPDNFQSRRPNTSFCFLDIRSPGLGDTAMYLCATSQRGTQYFGPGTRLLVL.

On this clonotype: Because this beta chain is a stray read in a library intended to capture alpha chains, its abundance should not be given much weight. The chain couples TRBV28 to TRBJ2-7; TRBD1 is a possible D gene (5 bases). Germline lookup yields CDR1 MDHEN and CDR2 SYDVKM. CDR3 length equals 15 residues. The V gene lost 5 bases and the J gene lost 4 bases, with 18 bases spanning the gap. The CDR3 coding sequence is TGTGCCAGCAGTCAATCTGCAGGGTTCCTGTACGAGCAGTACTTC. This gives the protein CASSQSAGFLYEQYF.

As to this clonotype: The library was built for alpha chains, so this beta chain is an off-target read and its size means little. The chain employs TRBV7-2 and TRBJ2-5, with 8 bases that match TRBD2. The length of the CDR3 is 12 residues. The germline V gene has CDR1 SGHTA and CDR2 FQGNSA. The V segment lost 6 bases and the J segment 3 bases; nucleotides outside the gene matches: 0. The CDR3 bases are TGTGCCAGCAGTAGCGGGGAAGAGACCCAGTACTTC. Protein product: CASSSGEETQYF. The whole variable domain, remainder taken from reference TRBV7-2 and TRBJ2-5, is GAGVSQSPSNKVTEKGKDVELRCDPISGHTALYWYRQSLGQGLEFLIYFQGNSAPDKSGLPSDRFSAERTGGSVSTLTIQRTQQEDSAVYLCASSSGEETQYFGPGTRLLVL.

Sample share makes this clonotype hyperexpanded. A library made for alpha chains picked up this beta chain off target, so its size means little. The chain carries TRBV12-3 or TRBV12-4 and TRBJ2-1; D uncertain. The CDR3 is made up of 13 amino acids. V lost 7 bases and J lost 4, with 11 bases in between. The CDR3 bases are TGTGCCAGCAAACCGGACCCGTACAATGAGCAGTTCTTC. This translates into CASKPDPYNEQFF.

Remarks on this clonotype: For a library built for alpha chains, this beta chain is a stray read; little rests on its size. The rearrangement links TRBV12-3 or TRBV12-4 to TRBJ2-1; no reliable D call. V lost 8 bases and J lost 0, with 11 bases in between. The CDR3 has 14 residues. CDR3 sequence (DNA): TGTGCCAGCTCCTTGGACCCCTCCTACAATGAGCAGTTCTTC. Amino acid sequence: CASSLDPSYNEQFF.

About this clonotype itself: For a library built for alpha chains, this beta chain is a stray read; little rests on its size. The genes are TRBV6-6 and TRBJ1-2; the D gene is possibly TRBD1 (5 bases). V was trimmed by 5 bases and J by 8 bases, leaving 15 bases between them. The CDR3 loop spans 13 amino acids. Per the germline V gene, CDR1 is MNHNY and CDR2 is SVGAGI (reference sequence). The CDR3: CASSLPDTGGYTF. CDR3 nucleotides: TGTGCCAGCAGTCTCCCCGACACAGGCGGCTACACCTTC.

About this clonotype: Since the library was made to target alpha chains, this beta chain is a stray read and its abundance is not meaningful. This chain uses TRBV10-3 with TRBJ2-3; D call uncertain. This CDR3 spans 11 amino acids. Germline V gives CDR1 ENHRY, CDR2 SYGVKD. V was shortened by 10 bases and J by 9 bases, with 14 bases between the two germline ends. CDR3 DNA: TGTGCCACCGCTCCGTCGGACACGCAGTATTTT. It specifies CATAPSDTQYF.

This clonotype was found a few times. This beta chain was picked up by a library intended for alpha chains and is off target, so its count carries little meaning. The rearrangement links TRBV14 to TRBJ2-5, with a possible D match to TRBD1 (6 bases). The CDR3 has 14 amino acids. With 3 bases removed from V and 2 bases from J, the gap between germline ends came to 10 bases. The germline V gene encodes CDR1 SGHDN and CDR2 FVKESK. This CDR3 reads CASSQNRAQETQYF. CDR3 DNA: TGTGCCAGCAGCCAGAACAGGGCGCAAGAGACCCAGTACTTC.

By sample fraction, this clonotype is hyperexpanded. This beta chain appears as a stray read in a library generated for alpha chains; its size is not informative. The chain carries TRBV2 and TRBJ2-1; D ambiguous. The length of the CDR3 is 12 residues. CDR1 and CDR2 (germline): SNHLY, FYNNEI. With 6 bases removed from V and 7 bases from J, the gap between germline ends came to 10 bases. CDR3 bases: TGTGCCAGCAGCGATGACGCGAATGAGCAGTTCTTC. It codes for CASSDDANEQFF.

About this clonotype: Found in a library prepared for alpha chains, this beta chain is an off-target read, and its abundance has little meaning. The rearrangement links TRBV7-8 to TRBJ2-2, with 7 bases matching TRBD1. The CDR3 runs to 15 residues. Germline V lookup: CDR1 SGHVS, CDR2 FQNEAQ. The junction had 5 bases not matched to a gene; V was cut back by 7 bases and J by 0 bases. CDR3 nucleotide sequence: TGTGCCAGCACCTTGACAGGGACGAACACCGGGGAGCTGTTTTTT. Its translation: CASTLTGTNTGELFF.

By share, this clonotype counts as hyperexpanded (1% or more). This beta chain turned up in a library designed for alpha chains; as an off-target read, its abundance says little. The gene calls are TRBV6-1 and TRBJ2-7; 8 nucleotides match TRBD1. The CDR3 covers 14 residues. V was clipped by 6 bases and J by 2 bases; unmatched bases: 6. The germline gives CDR1 MNHNS, CDR2 SASEGT. Written as DNA, the CDR3 is TGTGCCAGCAGCGCGGACAGGGTTCCCTACGAGCAGTACTTC. This gives the protein CASSADRVPYEQYF.

This clonotype was picked up a small number of times. A library made for alpha chains picked up this beta chain off target, so its size means little. The CDR3: CASSLEVPGGGTDTQYF. CDR3 nucleotides: TGCGCCAGCAGCTTGGAGGTGCCGGGAGGAGGGACAGATACGCAGTATTTT. The chain couples TRBV5-1 to TRBJ2-3; 7 bases map to TRBD2. The V gene's germline CDR1 is SGHRS and CDR2 YFSETQ. CDR3 length: 17 amino acids. Trimming cost V 0 bases and J 3 bases; bases outside gene matches: 10.

This clonotype has more than one count but fewer than ten. Little can be read into the size of this beta chain, an off-target read in a library designed for alpha chains. This chain connects TRBV27 to TRBJ2-3, with 8 bases that match TRBD2. Trimming took 4 bases from V and 4 from J; bases not matched to a gene: 19. CDR3 length: 19 amino acids. Germline lookup yields CDR1 MNHEY and CDR2 SMNVEV (reference sequence). The CDR3 sequence: CASSSRYISRGRGADTQYF. The CDR3 region has the DNA TGTGCCAGCAGTTCCCGATATATATCACGGGGGCGGGGGGCAGATACGCAGTATTTT.

Regarding this clonotype: This beta chain slipped into a library made for alpha chains as a stray read, so its size is not meaningful. V usage is TRBV7-2 and J usage is TRBJ2-7, with 14 bases matching TRBD2. This CDR3 is built from 19 residues. V lost 5 bases and J lost 0; bases outside the gene matches: 12. Per the germline V gene, CDR1 is SGHTA and CDR2 is FQGNSA. The CDR3 reads CASSPGLAGAGGSSYEQYF. The CDR3 bases are TGTGCCAGCAGCCCGGGACTAGCGGGGGCCGGGGGAAGCTCCTACGAGCAGTACTTC.

Comment on this clonotype: The library was prepared for alpha chains; this beta chain is a stray read, so its frequency means little. In nucleotides, the CDR3 is TGTGCCAGCAGACCCGGGACAGTCTCCTATGGCTACACCTTC. The encoded protein is CASRPGTVSYGYTF. This sequence joins TRBV6-2 or TRBV6-3 and TRBJ1-2; TRBD1 matches at 7 bases. V lost 6 bases and J lost 4; bases outside the gene matches: 8. The length of the CDR3 is 14 residues. Looked up from germline, CDR1 is MNHEY and CDR2 is SVGEGT.

Concerning this clonotype itself: With the library built for alpha chains, this beta chain is off target and its frequency is not meaningful. J is TRBJ2-6 and V is TRBV7-6, with D hard to call. Germline CDR1 reads SGHVS; CDR2 reads FNYEAQ. V was trimmed by 5 bases and J by 0 bases, leaving 20 bases between them. CDR3 length equals 19 residues. CDR3 in amino acids: CASSPRRGVIASGANVLTF. The CDR3 DNA sequence: TGTGCCAGCAGCCCACGGCGTGGAGTCATTGCCTCTGGGGCCAACGTCCTGACTTTC.

With respect to this clonotype: A library made for alpha chains picked up this beta chain off target, so its size means little. The chain is built from TRBV5-1 and TRBJ2-2; the D is unclear. The germline CDR1 and CDR2 sequences are SGHRS and YFSETQ. The length of the CDR3 is 17 residues. V was pared by 5 bases and J by 0 bases, with 17 bases between. The DNA for the CDR3 is TGCGCCAGCAGTAGGGTAGTAGGAGCTACGAACACCGGGGAGCTGTTTTTT. This encodes CASSRVVGATNTGELFF.

Comment on this clonotype: The size of this beta chain means little, since it is a stray read in a library made for alpha chains. This sequence joins TRBV11-2 and TRBJ2-2; TRBD2 is a possible D gene (6 bases). Germline V lookup: CDR1 SGHAT, CDR2 FQNNGV. The CDR3 loop spans 14 amino acids. Trimming removed 3 bases from V and 3 bases from J, with 8 bases in between. Here the CDR3 reads CASSFRRDTGELFF. In nucleotides, the CDR3 is TGTGCCAGCAGCTTTAGGAGGGACACCGGGGAGCTGTTTTTT.

Concerning this clonotype itself: This beta chain is a stray sequence in a library constructed for alpha chains; its clone size is not meaningful. The chain carries TRBV27 and TRBJ2-3; 10 bases match TRBD2. With 4 bases clipped from V and 4 bases from J, the junction kept 8 bases outside the gene matches. This CDR3 comprises 16 residues. CDR1 is MNHEY, CDR2 SMNVEV, per germline (reference sequence). The CDR3 region is CASSWERGGRADTQYF. CDR3 DNA: TGTGCCAGCAGTTGGGAGCGGGGGGGCCGCGCAGATACGCAGTATTTT.

This clonotype showed up just a few times. Because the library targeted alpha chains, this beta chain is an off-target read whose size means little. The chain couples TRBV12-3 or TRBV12-4 to TRBJ2-1; D perhaps matches TRBD1 (5 bases). The V and J ends lost 4 bases and 9 bases respectively, with 16 bases between them. This CDR3 is built from 14 residues. CDR3 residues: CASSYWQGRSEQFF. The DNA for the CDR3 is TGTGCCAGCAGTTATTGGCAGGGAAGGAGTGAGCAGTTCTTC.

This clonotype is labeled hyperexpanded. With the library built for alpha chains, this beta chain is off target and its frequency is not meaningful. This chain uses TRBV7-2 with TRBJ2-3; 9 bases fit TRBD2. V gave up 6 bases and J gave up 5 bases; unmatched junction bases: 3. Germline CDR1 SGHTA, CDR2 FQGNSA. There are 13 residues in the CDR3. CDR3: CASSISGRDTQYF. The CDR3 DNA sequence: TGTGCCAGCAGTATTAGCGGGAGAGATACGCAGTATTTT.